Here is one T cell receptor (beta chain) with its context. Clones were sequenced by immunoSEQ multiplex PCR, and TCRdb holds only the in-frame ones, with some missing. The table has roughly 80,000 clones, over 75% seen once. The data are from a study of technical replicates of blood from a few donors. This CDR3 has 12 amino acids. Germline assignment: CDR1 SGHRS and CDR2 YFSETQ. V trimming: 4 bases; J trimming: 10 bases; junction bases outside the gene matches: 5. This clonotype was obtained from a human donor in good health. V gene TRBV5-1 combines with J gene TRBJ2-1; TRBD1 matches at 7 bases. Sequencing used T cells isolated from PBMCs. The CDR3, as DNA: TGCGCCAGCAGCCTACAGGGGAGCGAGCAGTTCTTC. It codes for CASSLQGSEQFF.